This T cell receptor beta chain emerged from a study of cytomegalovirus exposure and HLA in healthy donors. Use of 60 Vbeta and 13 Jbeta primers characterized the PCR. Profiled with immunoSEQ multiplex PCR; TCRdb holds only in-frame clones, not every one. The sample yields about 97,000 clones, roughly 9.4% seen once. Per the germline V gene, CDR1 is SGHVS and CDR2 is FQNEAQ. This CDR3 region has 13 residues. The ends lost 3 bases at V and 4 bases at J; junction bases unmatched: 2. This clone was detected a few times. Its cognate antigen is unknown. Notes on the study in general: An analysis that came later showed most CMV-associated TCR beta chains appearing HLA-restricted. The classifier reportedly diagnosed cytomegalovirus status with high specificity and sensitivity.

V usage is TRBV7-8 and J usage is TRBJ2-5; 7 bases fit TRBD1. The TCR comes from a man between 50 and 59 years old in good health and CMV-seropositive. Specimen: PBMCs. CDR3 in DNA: TGTGCCAGCAGCTTCAGGGGGTCAGAGACCCAGTACTTC. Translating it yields CASSFRGSETQYF.